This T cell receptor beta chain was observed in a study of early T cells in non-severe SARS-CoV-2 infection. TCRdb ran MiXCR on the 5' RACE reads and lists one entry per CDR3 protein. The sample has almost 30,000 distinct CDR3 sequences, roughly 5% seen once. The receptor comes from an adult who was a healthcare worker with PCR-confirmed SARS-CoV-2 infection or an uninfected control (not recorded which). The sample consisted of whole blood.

The CDR3 DNA reads TGCGCCAGCAGCCAAGAGACCAGGGCTGGGGCCAACGTCCTGACTTTC. Its protein is CASSQETRAGANVLTF. J is TRBJ2-6 and V is TRBV4-3; weak D call: TRBD1 (5 bases). This CDR3 region has 16 residues. The V gene's germline CDR1 is LGHNA and CDR2 YSLEER. Trimming left V 0 bases short and J 2 bases short, with 8 bases between.